Sequencing of this TCR beta chain was carried out in a study of beta chain features in type 1 diabetes. Overall study results and limits: Type 1 diabetes patients showed a moderate but significant shortening of TCRB CDR3s in all four CD4+ subsets. The similarity of naive, central memory and Treg TCRB repertoires appeared greater among patients than among healthy donors.

The junction had 4 bases not matched to a gene; V was cut back by 3 bases and J by 0 bases. This CDR3 is built from 18 residues. The germline CDR1 and CDR2 sequences are KGHSH and LQKENI. A note on this clone: Its antigen is undetermined.

TCRB transcripts that were expressed got sequenced, as all of the isolated RNA had been reverse transcribed. Sequenced by immunoSEQ multiplex PCR; TCRdb stores in-frame clones only, minus some. The data hold roughly 330,000 clones, with 9.5% to 11% observed a single time. The material sequenced was naive CD4+ T cells from blood. This TCR came from a young woman in good health. The chain carries TRBV18 and TRBJ2-1, with 14 bases that match TRBD2. The CDR3: CASSPGTSGSSSYNEQFF. Here the CDR3 DNA reads TGTGCCAGCTCACCCGGGACTAGCGGGAGTAGCTCCTACAATGAGCAGTTCTTC.